Listed here are 6 T cell receptor beta chains from one sample, sequenced in a study of response to subunit inactivated influenza vaccine (dated 2018 in TCRdb). Library preparation was by RT-PCR. TCRdb shows the sequencer as Illumina HiSeq 2500. TCRdb reworked the public reads: Q25 trimming with fastp, MiXCR clone assembly, productive beta chains retained. Under each unique CDR3 protein, matching rows form one entry showing the most common genes and DNA. A total of 610,000 or so distinct CDR3 sequences appear in this sample, approximately 14% of them only once. Around 10% of the sample lies in the top ten. The specimen comprised PBMCs from blood, sampled roughly 12 days after vaccination. Receptors were obtained from a man over 45 who received an inactivated influenza vaccine. Donor details come from another sample of the same person, matched by shared clones.

The chain is built from TRBV20-1 and TRBJ2-7; D not certain. Germline CDR1 reads DFQATT; CDR2 reads SNEGSKA (reference sequence). Trimming stripped 5 bases from V and 4 bases from J, with 15 bases between. This CDR3 region has 13 residues. This CDR3 is CSAGATRAYEQYF. Written as DNA, the CDR3 is TGCAGTGCTGGAGCAACAAGGGCATACGAGCAGTACTTC.

This clonotype has just a few counts. The rearrangement links TRBV15 to TRBJ2-1; 8 nucleotides agree with TRBD2. Germline assignment: CDR1 LNHNV and CDR2 YYDKDF (reference sequence). The V gene end was trimmed by 0 bases and the J gene end by 6 bases; junction bases not matched to a gene: 10. This CDR3 has 17 amino acids. This chain's CDR3 is CATSRDGLVAGSNEQFF. Here the CDR3 DNA reads TGTGCCACCAGCAGAGATGGGTTGGTAGCGGGATCCAATGAGCAGTTCTTC.

This clonotype was detected only a few times. The J gene is TRBJ2-1, the V gene TRBV6-5, with TRBD1 matching over 8 bases. This CDR3 region has 15 residues. CDR1 MNHEY and CDR2 SVGAGI come from the germline V gene. Trimming removed 0 bases from V and 7 bases from J; junction bases left unmatched: 5. CDR3 sequence: CASSYSGRGRNEQFF. The CDR3 nucleotides read TGTGCCAGCAGTTACTCTGGCAGGGGGCGGAATGAGCAGTTCTTC.

A remark on this clonotype: A much larger clone sits a single nucleotide away, making a read error possible. The chain is built from TRBV4-2 and TRBJ2-7, with D perhaps TRBD2 (6 bases). The germline V gene encodes CDR1 LGHNA and CDR2 YNFKEQ. The CDR3 is 15 residues long. The V gene lost 3 bases and the J gene lost 2 bases, with 14 bases spanning the gap. The DNA for the CDR3 is TGTGCCAGCAGCCAGGCGACTAGTCCCGCCTACGAGCAGTACTTC. Its protein is CASSQATSPAYEQYF.

This clonotype was counted ten times or more. This chain links TRBV12-3 or TRBV12-4 with TRBJ2-2; D is tentatively TRBD1 or TRBD2 (5 bases each). The V end lost 5 bases, the J end lost 1 base, and 14 bases lay between the germline ends. The CDR3 is 16 residues long. In DNA, the CDR3 is TGTGCCAGCAGTCTCCGTGTTGGGGGGAACACCGGGGAGCTGTTTTTT. Translating it yields CASSLRVGGNTGELFF.

This clonotype was counted at least ten times. The junction does not match germline at one end; this may be a read error. V is TRBV5-1 and J is TRBJ2-7; no definite D call. Germline-derived CDR1 and CDR2 are SGHRS and YFSETQ. The CDR3 runs to 14 residues. CDR3 nucleotides: TGTGCCAGCAGCTTAGCAGGTCGGTCCTACGAGCAGTACTTC. Protein sequence: CASSLAGRSYEQYF.